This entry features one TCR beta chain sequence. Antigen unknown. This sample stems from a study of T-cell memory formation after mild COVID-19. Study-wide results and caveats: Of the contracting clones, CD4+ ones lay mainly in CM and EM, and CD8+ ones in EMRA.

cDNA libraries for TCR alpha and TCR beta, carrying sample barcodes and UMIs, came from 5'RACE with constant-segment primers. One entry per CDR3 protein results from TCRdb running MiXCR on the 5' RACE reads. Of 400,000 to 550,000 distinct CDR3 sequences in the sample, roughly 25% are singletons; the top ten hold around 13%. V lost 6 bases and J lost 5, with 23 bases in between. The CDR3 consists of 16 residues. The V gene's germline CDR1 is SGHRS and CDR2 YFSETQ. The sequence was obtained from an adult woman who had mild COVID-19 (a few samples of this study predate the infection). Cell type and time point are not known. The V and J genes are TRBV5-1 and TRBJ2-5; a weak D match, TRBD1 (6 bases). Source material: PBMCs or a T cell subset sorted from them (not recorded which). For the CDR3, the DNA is TGCGCCAGCACCTTTTCTGGACAGCCGCTTATTGAGACCCAGTACTTC. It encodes CASTFSGQPLIETQYF.